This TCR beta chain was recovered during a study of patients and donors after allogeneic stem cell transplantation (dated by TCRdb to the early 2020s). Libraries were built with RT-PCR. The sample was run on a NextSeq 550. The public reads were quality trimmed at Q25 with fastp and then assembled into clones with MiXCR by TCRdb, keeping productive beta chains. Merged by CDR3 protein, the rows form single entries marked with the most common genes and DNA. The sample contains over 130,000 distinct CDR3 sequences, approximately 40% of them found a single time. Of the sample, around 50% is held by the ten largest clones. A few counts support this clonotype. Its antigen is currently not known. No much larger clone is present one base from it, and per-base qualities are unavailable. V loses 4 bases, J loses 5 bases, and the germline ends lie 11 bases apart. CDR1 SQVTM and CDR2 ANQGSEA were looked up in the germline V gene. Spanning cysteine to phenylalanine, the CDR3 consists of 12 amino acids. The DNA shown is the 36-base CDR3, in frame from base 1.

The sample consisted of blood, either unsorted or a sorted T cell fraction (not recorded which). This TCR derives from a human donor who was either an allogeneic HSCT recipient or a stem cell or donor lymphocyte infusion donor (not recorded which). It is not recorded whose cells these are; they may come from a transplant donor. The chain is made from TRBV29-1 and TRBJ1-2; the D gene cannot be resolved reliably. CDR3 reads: CSVVVGTYGYTF. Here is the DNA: TGCAGCGTTGTGGTTGGAACATATGGCTACACCTTC. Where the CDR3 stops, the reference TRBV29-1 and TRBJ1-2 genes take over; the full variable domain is SAVISQKPSRDICQRGTSLTIQCQVDSQVTMMFWYRQQPGQSLTLIATANQGSEATYESGFVIDKFPISRPNLTFSTLTVSNMSPEDSSIYLCSVVVGTYGYTFGSGTRLTVV.